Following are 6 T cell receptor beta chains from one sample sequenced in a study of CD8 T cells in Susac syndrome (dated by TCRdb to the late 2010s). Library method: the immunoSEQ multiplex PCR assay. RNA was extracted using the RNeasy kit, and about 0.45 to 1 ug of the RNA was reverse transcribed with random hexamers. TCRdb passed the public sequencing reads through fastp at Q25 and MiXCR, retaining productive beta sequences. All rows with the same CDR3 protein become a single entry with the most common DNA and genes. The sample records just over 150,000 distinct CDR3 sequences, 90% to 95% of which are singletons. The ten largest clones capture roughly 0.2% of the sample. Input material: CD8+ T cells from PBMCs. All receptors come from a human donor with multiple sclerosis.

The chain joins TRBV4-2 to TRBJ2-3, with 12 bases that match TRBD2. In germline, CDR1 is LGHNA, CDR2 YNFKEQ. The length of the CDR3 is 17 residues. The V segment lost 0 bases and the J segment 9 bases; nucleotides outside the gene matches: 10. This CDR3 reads CASSQDTRLAGVRTQYF. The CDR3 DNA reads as TGTGCCAGCAGCCAAGATACAAGACTAGCGGGGGTCCGGACGCAGTATTTT.

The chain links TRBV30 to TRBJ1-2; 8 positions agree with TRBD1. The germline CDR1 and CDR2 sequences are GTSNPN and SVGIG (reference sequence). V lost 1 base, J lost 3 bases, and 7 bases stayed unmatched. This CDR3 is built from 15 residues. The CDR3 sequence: CAWSARTGWDYGYTF. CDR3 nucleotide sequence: TGTGCCTGGAGTGCCCGGACAGGGTGGGACTATGGCTACACCTTC.

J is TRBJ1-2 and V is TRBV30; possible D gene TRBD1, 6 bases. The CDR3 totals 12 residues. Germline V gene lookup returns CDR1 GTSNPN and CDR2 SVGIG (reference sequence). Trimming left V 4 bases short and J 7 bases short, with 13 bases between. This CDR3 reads CAWTTGGFGYTF. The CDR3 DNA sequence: TGTGCCTGGACCACGGGGGGCTTTGGCTACACCTTC.

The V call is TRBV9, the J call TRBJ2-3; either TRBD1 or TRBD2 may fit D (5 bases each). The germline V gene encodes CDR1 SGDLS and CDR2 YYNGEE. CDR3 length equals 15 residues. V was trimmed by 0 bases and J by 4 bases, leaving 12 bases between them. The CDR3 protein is CASSVAGPTADTQYF. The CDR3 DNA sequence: TGTGCCAGCAGCGTAGCGGGGCCGACGGCAGATACGCAGTATTTT.

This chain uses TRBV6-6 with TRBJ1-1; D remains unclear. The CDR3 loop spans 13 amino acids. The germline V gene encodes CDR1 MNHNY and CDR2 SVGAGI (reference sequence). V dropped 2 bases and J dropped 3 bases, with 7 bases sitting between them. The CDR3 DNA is TGTGCCAGCAGTTACCCTGGGGACACTGAAGCTTTCTTT. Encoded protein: CASSYPGDTEAFF.

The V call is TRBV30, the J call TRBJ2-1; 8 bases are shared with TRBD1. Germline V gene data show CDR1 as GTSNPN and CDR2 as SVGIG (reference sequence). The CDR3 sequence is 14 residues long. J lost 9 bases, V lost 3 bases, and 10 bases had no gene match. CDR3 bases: TGTGCCTGGAGCGTCACAGACAGGGGTTCTGAGCAGTTCTTC. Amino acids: CAWSVTDRGSEQFF.